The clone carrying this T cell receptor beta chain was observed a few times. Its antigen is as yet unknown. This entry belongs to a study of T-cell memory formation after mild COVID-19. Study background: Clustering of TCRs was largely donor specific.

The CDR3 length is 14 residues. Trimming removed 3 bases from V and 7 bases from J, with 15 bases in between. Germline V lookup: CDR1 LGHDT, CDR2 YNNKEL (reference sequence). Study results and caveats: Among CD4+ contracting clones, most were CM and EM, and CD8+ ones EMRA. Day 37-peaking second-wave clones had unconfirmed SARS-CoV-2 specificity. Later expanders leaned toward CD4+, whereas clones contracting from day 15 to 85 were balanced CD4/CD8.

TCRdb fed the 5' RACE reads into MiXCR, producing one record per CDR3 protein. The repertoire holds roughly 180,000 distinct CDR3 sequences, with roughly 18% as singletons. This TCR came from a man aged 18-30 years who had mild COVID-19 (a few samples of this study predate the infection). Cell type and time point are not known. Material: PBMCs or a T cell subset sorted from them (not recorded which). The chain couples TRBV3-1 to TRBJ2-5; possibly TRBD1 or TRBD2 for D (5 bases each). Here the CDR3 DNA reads TGTGCCAGCAGCCAGGGGACGACTGGGGGGACCCAGTACTTC. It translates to CASSQGTTGGTQYF.